These 9 T cell receptor beta chains share one sample of origin, sequenced in a study of T and B cells in COVID-19 patients. BIOMED2 TRB-A/B primer pools were used in multiplex TRB PCR. TCRdb called the multiplex PCR reads again in MiXCR, with one record for every CDR3 protein. The repertoire holds roughly 4,000 distinct CDR3 sequences, 27% seen once, with about 40% in the top ten. From blood, 250-500 ng of genomic DNA served as TRB template. Material for sequencing was blood. The receptors originated from a human donor with active COVID-19. The donor label of this sample is uncertain.

This clonotype was seen once. The rearrangement links TRBV19 to TRBJ2-2, with 7 nucleotides matching TRBD1. The CDR3 extends over 15 amino acids. The ends lost 5 bases at V and 0 bases at J; junction bases unmatched: 3. CDR1 is LNHDA, CDR2 SQIVND, per germline (reference sequence). This CDR3 reads CASSPGTANTGELFF. For the CDR3, the DNA is TGTGCCAGTAGTCCCGGGACAGCGAACACCGGGGAGCTGTTTTTT.

The rearrangement joins TRBV5-1 to TRBJ2-5, with 9 bases lining up with TRBD2. This CDR3 comprises 15 residues. The trim removed 1 base at V and 0 bases at J, leaving 1 base unmatched. Germline assignment: CDR1 SGHRS and CDR2 YFSETQ. The CDR3 bases are TGCGCCAGCAGCTTGAGCGGGGGGTACCAAGAGACCCAGTACTTC. Translation: CASSLSGGYQETQYF.

Remarks on this clonotype: This sequence may be a read error, since a much larger clone differs from it by one base. This chain connects TRBV27 to TRBJ2-5, with TRBD2 identical over 9 bases. This CDR3 has 15 residues. The germline CDR1 and CDR2 sequences are MNHEY and SMNVEV (reference sequence). In DNA, the CDR3 is TGTGCCAGCAGCCCCAGGAGGGCGGGGGGGGAGACCAAGTACTTC. Translating gives CASSPRRAGGETKYF.

The sample holds many counts of this clonotype. This rearrangement joins TRBV5-4 to TRBJ1-1; no clear D gene. The length of the CDR3 is 14 residues. The germline V and J ends were trimmed by 0 bases and 0 bases, with 6 bases remaining between them. Germline CDR1 and CDR2: SGHNT and YYREEE (reference sequence). The CDR3 nucleotides are TGTGCCAGCAGCTTGGTCGGCATGAACACTGAAGCTTTCTTT. Its translation: CASSLVGMNTEAFF.

The J gene is TRBJ2-1, the V gene TRBV18; the match to TRBD1 covers 9 bases. The CDR3 consists of 13 residues. Germline V gene lookup returns CDR1 KGHSH and CDR2 LQKENI. V gave up 5 bases and J gave up 5 bases; unmatched junction bases: 1. The CDR3 sequence: CASSGQGNNEQFF. CDR3 bases: TGTGCCAGCTCAGGACAGGGGAACAATGAGCAGTTCTTC.

This rearrangement joins TRBV6-5 to TRBJ2-5, with D uncertain. Trimming stripped 6 bases from V and 1 base from J, with 12 bases between. This CDR3 contains 14 residues. CDR1 is MNHEY and CDR2 is SVGAGI in the germline V gene. This CDR3 is CASSVLSRQETQYF. The CDR3 bases are TGTGCCAGCAGCGTTTTAAGTCGCCAAGAGACCCAGTACTTC.

This clonotype was found a few times. The J gene is TRBJ2-4, the V gene TRBV12-3 or TRBV12-4; D is ambiguous. The CDR3 is made up of 15 amino acids. V was shortened by 5 bases and J by 5 bases, with 16 bases between the two germline ends. The CDR3 DNA follows: TGTGCCAGCAGTCCCGCTGGACCAGGCGAAAACATTCAGTACTTC. It is translated as CASSPAGPGENIQYF.

In this sample, this clonotype turned up a few times. The chain has TRBV7-9 and TRBJ2-1; D is perhaps TRBD1 or TRBD2 (5 bases each). Germline CDR1 SEHNR, CDR2 FQNEAQ (reference sequence). V shed 5 bases and J shed 5 bases, with 22 bases lying between them. The CDR3 has 17 amino acids. For the CDR3, the DNA is TGTGCCAGCAGCACGAGGGGATACCGGGACCGCAACAATGAGCAGTTCTTC. It specifies CASSTRGYRDRNNEQFF.

With respect to this clonotype: A much larger clone differs by one base, so this may be a read error. The rearrangement uses TRBV27 and TRBJ1-6; no clear D. The CDR3 contains 16 residues. V was cut by 1 base and J by 5 bases, with 12 bases left in between. The V gene's germline CDR1 is MNHEY and CDR2 SMNVEV (reference sequence). CDR3 protein: CASSLWGKVNNSPLHF. Here the CDR3 DNA reads TGTGCCAGCAGTTTATGGGGAAAGGTGAATAATTCACCCCTCCACTTT.